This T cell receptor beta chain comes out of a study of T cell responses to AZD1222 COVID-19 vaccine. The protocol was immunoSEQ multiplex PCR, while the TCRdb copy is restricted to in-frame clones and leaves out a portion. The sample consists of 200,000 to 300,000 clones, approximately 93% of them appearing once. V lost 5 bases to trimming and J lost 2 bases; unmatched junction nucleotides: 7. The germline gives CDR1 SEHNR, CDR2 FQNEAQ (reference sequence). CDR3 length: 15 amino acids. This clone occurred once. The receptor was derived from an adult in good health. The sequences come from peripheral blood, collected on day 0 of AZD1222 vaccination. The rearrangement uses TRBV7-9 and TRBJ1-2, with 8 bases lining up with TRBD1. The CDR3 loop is CASSRGQGGNYGYTF. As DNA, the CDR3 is TGTGCCAGCAGCCGCGGACAGGGAGGAAACTATGGCTACACCTTC.